The sequence of this T cell receptor beta chain was determined in a study of PD-1 blockade in classical Hodgkin lymphoma. Repertoires were generated with immunoSEQ multiplex PCR, while TCRdb's copy carries only in-frame clones and drops some. The table lists about 44,000 clones, roughly 70% of them singletons. This clone was observed many times. What it binds is not known. Regarding time point: cycle 4 day 1 (C4D1), after five to seven weeks of nivolumab. Following autologous stem cell transplantation, relapse occurred in every patient, and exposure to brentuximab vedotin varied. Germline V gene data show CDR1 as SGHNT and CDR2 as YYREEE (reference sequence). The CDR3 runs 14 residues. The V gene lost 0 bases and the J gene lost 0 bases, with 4 bases spanning the gap. Study-wide results and caveats: Newly diagnosed patients were reported to exhibit reduced baseline TCR diversity relative to healthy donors.

This TCR came from a human donor with classical Hodgkin lymphoma. This sample comprised peripheral blood mononuclear cells (PBMCs), obtained before the fourth cycle of nivolumab. This sequence joins TRBV5-4 and TRBJ1-3; D gene unclear. The chain's CDR3 is CASSLESSGNTIYF. The DNA for the CDR3 is TGTGCCAGCAGCTTGGAGAGCTCTGGAAACACCATATATTTT.